These T cell receptor beta chains were read from a single sample in a study of resident and recirculating memory T cells in vitiligo. The repertoire was sequenced with immunoSEQ multiplex PCR; TCRdb's copy has only in-frame clones and lacks some. Among 70,000 to 95,000 clones listed, roughly nine tenths were seen once. The sample comprised blood. Receptors were obtained from a male donor with vitiligo. Both conserved end residues are part of each CDR3. Each record gives: V gene, CDR3 length, J gene, CDR3 protein.

TRBV6-5	14	TRBJ2-2	CASSRQGAFRELFF
TRBV9	15	TRBJ2-1	CASSVRDYRPNEQFF
TRBV28	13	TRBJ2-7	CASRYRATYEQYF
TRBV15	17	TRBJ2-7	CATSRGGGAGSSYEQYF
TRBV19	13	TRBJ2-5	CASSEEYQETQYF
TRBV7-2	15	TRBJ1-1	CASSSGGAGATEAFF
TRBV6-4	12	TRBJ1-2	CASSDSGRSYTF
TRBV4-1	15	TRBJ1-4	CASSPYRAFNEKLFF
TRBV14	15	TRBJ1-2	CASSQVAAGGFGYTF
TRBV28	14	TRBJ2-5	CASSSGQTQETQYF
TRBV6-5	13	TRBJ1-2	CASSPDGSHGYTF
TRBV7-8	13	TRBJ1-1	CASSSRQGDGAFF
TRBV4-3	20	TRBJ2-5	CASSPQLGGLAGGPGETQYF
TRBV5-4	14	TRBJ1-2	CASSLVEAYYGYTF
TRBV28	12	TRBJ2-1	CATQGLAGEEFF
TRBV7-9	13	TRBJ1-1	CASSLGQNTEAFF
TRBV19	12	TRBJ2-6	CASLAGANVLTF
TRBV5-1	14	TRBJ1-4	CASSLGPTNEKLFF
TRBV19	15	TRBJ2-3	CASSIRTASTDTQYF
TRBV10-2	15	TRBJ2-7	CASSHRTGNSYEQYF
TRBV19	13	TRBJ1-2	CASTGGGRGGYTF
TRBV6-4	13	TRBJ2-5	CASSRDRWETQYF
TRBV5-6	15	TRBJ1-4	CASSLGGGRYEKLFF
TRBV27	17	TRBJ2-7	CASSLWTSGRVGYEQYF
TRBV6-5	14	TRBJ2-1	CASSNTGTYNEQFF
TRBV6-1	15	TRBJ2-7	CASRAPGTGVYEQYF
TRBV11-2	17	TRBJ2-1	CASSLVETSGFYNEQFF
TRBV6-5	15	TRBJ2-1	CASSGYGTIINEQFF
TRBV4-2	18	TRBJ2-1	CASSQEPGAGGTNNEQFF
TRBV5-4	15	TRBJ2-3	CASSLWVAGTDTQYF
TRBV5-4	13	TRBJ1-4	CASGRAPDEKLFF
TRBV11-2	13	TRBJ1-3	CASSSGIGNTIYF
TRBV7-6	15	TRBJ1-5	CASSLWGQDNQPQHF
TRBV5-1	15	TRBJ1-2	CASSLAGQGAGGYTF
TRBV28	14	TRBJ2-3	CASRTSGRAPTQYF
TRBV7-2	12	TRBJ1-2	CASSRDRYGYTF
TRBV13	15	TRBJ2-3	CASSRWEGRTDTQYF
TRBV7-2	12	TRBJ1-2	CASSLASYGYTF
TRBV18	13	TRBJ2-1	CASSPPTINEQFF
TRBV15	16	TRBJ2-3	CATSRVAWDRTDTQYF
TRBV5-4	16	TRBJ2-3	CASSSPSGSVADTQYF
TRBV7-3	13	TRBJ1-2	CASSWDRGNGYTF
TRBV5-1	16	TRBJ2-2	CASSLDGGPWTGELFF
TRBV11-3	16	TRBJ2-1	CASSLVLGLARNEQFF
TRBV7-9	15	TRBJ2-1	CASSGSGLPGNEQFF
TRBV11-3	14	TRBJ2-3	CASSLGQLTDTQYF
TRBV5-1	16	TRBJ1-4	CASSLAGHIRGEKLFF
TRBV2	14	TRBJ2-3	CASALAGVTDTQYF
TRBV6-5	14	TRBJ1-5	CASSSQDYNQPQHF
TRBV30	12	TRBJ1-2	CAWSGDRVGYTF
TRBV6-5	15	TRBJ2-7	CASSYSGGDSYEQYF
TRBV6-5	15	TRBJ2-1	CASSLSAGEGDEQFF